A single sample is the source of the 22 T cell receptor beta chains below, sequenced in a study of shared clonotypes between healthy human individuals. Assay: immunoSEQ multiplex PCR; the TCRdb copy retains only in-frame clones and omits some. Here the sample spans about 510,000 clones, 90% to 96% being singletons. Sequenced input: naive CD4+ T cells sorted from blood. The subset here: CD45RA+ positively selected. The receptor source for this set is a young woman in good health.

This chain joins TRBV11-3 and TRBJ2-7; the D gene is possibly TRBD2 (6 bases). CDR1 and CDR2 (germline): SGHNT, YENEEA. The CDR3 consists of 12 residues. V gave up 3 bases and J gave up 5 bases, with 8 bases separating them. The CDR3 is CASSFGLNEQYF. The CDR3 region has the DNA TGTGCCAGCAGCTTTGGACTAAACGAGCAGTACTTC.

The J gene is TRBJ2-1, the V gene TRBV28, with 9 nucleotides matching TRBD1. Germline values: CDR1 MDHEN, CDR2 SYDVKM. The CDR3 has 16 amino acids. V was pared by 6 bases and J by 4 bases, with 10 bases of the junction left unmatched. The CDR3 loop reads CASSSGRTGDYNEQFF. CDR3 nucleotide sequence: TGTGCCAGCAGCTCCGGGAGGACAGGGGATTACAATGAGCAGTTCTTC.

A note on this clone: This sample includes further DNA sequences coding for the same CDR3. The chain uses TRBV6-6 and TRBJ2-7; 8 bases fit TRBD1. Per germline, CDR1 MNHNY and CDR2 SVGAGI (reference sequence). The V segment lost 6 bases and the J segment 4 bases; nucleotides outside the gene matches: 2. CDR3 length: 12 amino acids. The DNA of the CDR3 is TGTGCCAGCAGGCGACAGGGGTACGAGCAGTACTTC. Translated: CASRRQGYEQYF.

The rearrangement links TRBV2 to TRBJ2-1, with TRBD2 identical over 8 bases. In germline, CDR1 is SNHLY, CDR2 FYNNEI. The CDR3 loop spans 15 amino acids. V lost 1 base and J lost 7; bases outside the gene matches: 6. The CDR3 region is CASSEEGLGLNEQFF. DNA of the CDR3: TGTGCCAGCAGTGAAGAGGGACTAGGATTGAATGAGCAGTTCTTC.

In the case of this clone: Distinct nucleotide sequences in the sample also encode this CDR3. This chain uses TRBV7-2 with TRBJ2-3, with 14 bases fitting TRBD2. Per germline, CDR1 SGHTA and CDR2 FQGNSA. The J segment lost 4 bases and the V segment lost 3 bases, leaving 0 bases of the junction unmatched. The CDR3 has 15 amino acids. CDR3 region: CASSLGLAGADTQYF. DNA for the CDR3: TGTGCCAGCAGCTTGGGACTAGCGGGAGCAGATACGCAGTATTTT.

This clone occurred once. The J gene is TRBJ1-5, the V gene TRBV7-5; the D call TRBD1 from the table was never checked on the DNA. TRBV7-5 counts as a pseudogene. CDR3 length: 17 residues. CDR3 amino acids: CASSFLPGQGANQPQHF. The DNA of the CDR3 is TGTGCCAGCAGCTTCCTGCCGGGACAGGGGGCCAATCAGCCCCAGCATTTT.

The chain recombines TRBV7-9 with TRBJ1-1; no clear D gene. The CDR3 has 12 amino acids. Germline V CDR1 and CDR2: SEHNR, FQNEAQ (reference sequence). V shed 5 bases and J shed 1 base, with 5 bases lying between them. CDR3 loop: CASSRENTEAFF. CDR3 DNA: TGTGCCAGCAGCCGTGAGAACACTGAAGCTTTCTTT.

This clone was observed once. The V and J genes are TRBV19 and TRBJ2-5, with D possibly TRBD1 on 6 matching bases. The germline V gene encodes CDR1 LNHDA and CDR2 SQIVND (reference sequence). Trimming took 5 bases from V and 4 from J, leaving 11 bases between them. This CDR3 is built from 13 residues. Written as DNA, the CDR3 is TGTGCCAGTAGTGTACAGGGTGCAGAGACCCAGTACTTC. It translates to CASSVQGAETQYF.

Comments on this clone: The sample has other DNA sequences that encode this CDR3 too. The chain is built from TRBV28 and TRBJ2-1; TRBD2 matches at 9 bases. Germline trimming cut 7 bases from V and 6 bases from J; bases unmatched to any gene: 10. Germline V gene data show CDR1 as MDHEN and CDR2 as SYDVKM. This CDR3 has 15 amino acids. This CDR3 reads CASITSAGGINEQFF. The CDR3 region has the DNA TGTGCCAGCATCACTTCGGCGGGAGGGATCAATGAGCAGTTCTTC.

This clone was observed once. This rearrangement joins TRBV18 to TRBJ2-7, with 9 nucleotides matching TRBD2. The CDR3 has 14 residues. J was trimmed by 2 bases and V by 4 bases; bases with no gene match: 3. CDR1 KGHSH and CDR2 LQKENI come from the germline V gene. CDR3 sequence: CASSRREGAYEQYF. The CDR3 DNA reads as TGTGCCAGCTCACGGCGGGAGGGCGCCTACGAGCAGTACTTC.

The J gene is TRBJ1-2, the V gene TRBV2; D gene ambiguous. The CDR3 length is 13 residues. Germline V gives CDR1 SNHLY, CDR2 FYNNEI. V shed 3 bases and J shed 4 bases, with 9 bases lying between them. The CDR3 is CASSDGHSYGYTF. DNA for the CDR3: TGTGCCAGCAGTGACGGGCACTCCTATGGCTACACCTTC.

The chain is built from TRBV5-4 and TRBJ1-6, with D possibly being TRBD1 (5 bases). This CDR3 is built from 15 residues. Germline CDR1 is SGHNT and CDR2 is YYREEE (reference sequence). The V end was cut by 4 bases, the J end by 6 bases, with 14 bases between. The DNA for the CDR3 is TGTGCCAGCAGCCCAGGGACTTTGGTTAATTCACCCCTCCACTTT. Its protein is CASSPGTLVNSPLHF. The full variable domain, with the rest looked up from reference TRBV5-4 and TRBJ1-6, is ETGVTQSPTHLIKTRGQQVTLRCSSQSGHNTVSWYQQALGQGPQFIFQYYREEENGRGNFPPRFSGLQFPNYSSELNVNALELDDSALYLCASSPGTLVNSPLHFGNGTRLTVT.

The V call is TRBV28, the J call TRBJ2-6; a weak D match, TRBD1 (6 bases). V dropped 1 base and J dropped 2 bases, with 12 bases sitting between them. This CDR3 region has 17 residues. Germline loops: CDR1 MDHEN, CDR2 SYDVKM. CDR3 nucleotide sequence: TGTGCCAGCAGTTTATCTCTGGGGGCGGCTGGGGCCAACGTCCTGACTTTC. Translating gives CASSLSLGAAGANVLTF.

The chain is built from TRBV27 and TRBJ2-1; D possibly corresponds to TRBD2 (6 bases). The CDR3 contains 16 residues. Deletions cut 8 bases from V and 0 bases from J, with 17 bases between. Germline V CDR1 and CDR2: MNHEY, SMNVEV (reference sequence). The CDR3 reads CASSIIGRGSYNEQFF. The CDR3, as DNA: TGTGCCAGCTCAATAATCGGGCGGGGCTCCTACAATGAGCAGTTCTTC.

The CDR3 nucleotides are TGCGCCAGCAGCTTGACGGGGTACTCCTACGAGCAGTACTTC. Its protein product is CASSLTGYSYEQYF. The chain recombines TRBV5-1 with TRBJ2-7; D may be TRBD2 (5 bases). Germline lookup yields CDR1 SGHRS and CDR2 YFSETQ. This CDR3 spans 14 amino acids. Trimming stripped 1 base from V and 0 bases from J, with 8 bases between.

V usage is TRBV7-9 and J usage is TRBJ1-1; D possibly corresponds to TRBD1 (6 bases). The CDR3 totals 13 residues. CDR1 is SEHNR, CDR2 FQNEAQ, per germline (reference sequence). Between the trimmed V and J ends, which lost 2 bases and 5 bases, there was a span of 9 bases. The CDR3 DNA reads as TGTGCCAGCAGCTTAAGGGGGTGGACTGAAGCTTTCTTT. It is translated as CASSLRGWTEAFF.

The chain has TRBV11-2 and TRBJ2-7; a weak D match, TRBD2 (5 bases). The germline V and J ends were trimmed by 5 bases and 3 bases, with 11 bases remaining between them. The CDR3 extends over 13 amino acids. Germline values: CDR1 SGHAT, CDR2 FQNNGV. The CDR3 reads CASSPRRGYEQYF. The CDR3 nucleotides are TGTGCCAGCAGCCCCCGACGGGGCTACGAGCAGTACTTC.

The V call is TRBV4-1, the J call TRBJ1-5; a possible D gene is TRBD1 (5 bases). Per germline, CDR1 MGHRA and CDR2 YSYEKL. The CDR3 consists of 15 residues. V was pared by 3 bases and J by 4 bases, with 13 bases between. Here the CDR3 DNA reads TGCGCCAGCAGCCAGGGGGTGGCGAGGAATCAGCCCCAGCATTTT. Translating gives CASSQGVARNQPQHF.

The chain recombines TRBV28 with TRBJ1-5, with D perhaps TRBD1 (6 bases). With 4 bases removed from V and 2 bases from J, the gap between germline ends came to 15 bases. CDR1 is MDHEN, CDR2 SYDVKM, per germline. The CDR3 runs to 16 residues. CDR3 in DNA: TGTGCCAGCAGTTCTCACCAGGGGCAGGGCAATCAGCCCCAGCATTTT. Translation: CASSSHQGQGNQPQHF.

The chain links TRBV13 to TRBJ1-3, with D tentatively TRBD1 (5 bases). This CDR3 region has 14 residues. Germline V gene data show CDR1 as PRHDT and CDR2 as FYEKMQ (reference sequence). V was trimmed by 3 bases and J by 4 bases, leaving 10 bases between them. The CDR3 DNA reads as TGTGCCAGCAGCTTCGGGCAGGGAGGAAACACCATATATTTT. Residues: CASSFGQGGNTIYF. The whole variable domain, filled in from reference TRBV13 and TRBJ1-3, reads AAGVIQSPRHLIKEKRETATLKCYPIPRHDTVYWYQQGPGQDPQFLISFYEKMQSDKGSIPDRFSAQQFSDYHSELNMSSLELGDSALYFCASSFGQGGNTIYFGEGSWLTVV.

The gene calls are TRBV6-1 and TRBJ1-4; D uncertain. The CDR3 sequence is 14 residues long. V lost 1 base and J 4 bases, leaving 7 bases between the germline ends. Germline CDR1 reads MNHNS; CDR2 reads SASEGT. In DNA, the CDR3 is TGTGCCAGCAGTGAAGGCCGTAATAATGAAAAACTGTTTTTT. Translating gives CASSEGRNNEKLFF.

CDR3 amino acids: CASSYYRDAGELFF. The CDR3, as DNA: TGTGCCAGCAGTTACTATCGGGATGCCGGGGAGCTGTTTTTT. The chain is built from TRBV6-5 and TRBJ2-2; tentatively, D is TRBD2 (5 bases). Trimming took 1 base from V and 6 from J, leaving 9 bases between them. The CDR3 length is 14 residues. CDR1 and CDR2 from the germline V gene are MNHEY and SVGAGI.